The 23 T cell receptor beta chains reported below all come from one sample, sequenced in a study of blood T cell repertoires in COVID-19. The protocol was immunoSEQ multiplex PCR, while the TCRdb copy is restricted to in-frame clones and leaves out a portion. The data hold approximately 310,000 clones, with 85% observed a single time. What was sequenced was PBMCs or T cells enriched from blood (not recorded which). These receptors all come from a woman under 40 who had been exposed to COVID-19.

Concerning this clone itself: A junction end diverges from the germline sequence, so it may reflect a read error. The chain is built from TRBV15 and TRBJ2-5; tentative D call: TRBD2 (5 bases). This CDR3 is 14 amino acids long. CDR1 is LNHNV and CDR2 is YYDKDF in the germline V gene (reference sequence). The CDR3 reads CATSRESGQGTQYF. Here the CDR3 DNA reads TGTGCCACCAGCAGAGAAAGCGGTCAAGGGACCCAGTACTTC.

With regard to this clone: The same CDR3 arises from other DNA sequences in this sample as well. This chain uses TRBV28 with TRBJ1-5; TRBD1 is a possible D gene (5 bases). Germline assignment: CDR1 MDHEN and CDR2 SYDVKM. CDR3 size: 14 residues. The V and J ends lost 3 bases and 1 base respectively, with 7 bases between them. In nucleotides, the CDR3 is TGTGCCAGCAGTTTGGGGGGAAGCAATCAGCCCCAGCATTTT. This encodes CASSLGGSNQPQHF.

This rearrangement joins TRBV28 to TRBJ1-5, with a weak D call TRBD1 (5 bases). The CDR3 consists of 15 residues. Germline V gene data show CDR1 as MDHEN and CDR2 as SYDVKM. V was shortened by 10 bases and J by 7 bases, with 23 bases between the two germline ends. In DNA form, the CDR3 reads TGTGCCACAAATCCCTTTGGGCAGGGTTTACAGCCCCAGCATTTT. Translating gives CATNPFGQGLQPQHF.

V gene TRBV4-1 combines with J gene TRBJ1-4, with D possibly matching TRBD1 (6 bases). This CDR3 spans 14 amino acids. Trimming removed 5 bases at V and 6 bases at J, with 13 bases between. Germline CDR1 reads MGHRA; CDR2 reads YSYEKL. CDR3 nucleotide sequence: TGCGCCAGCAGCTTACAGGGTATGGATGAAAAACTGTTTTTT. Amino acid sequence: CASSLQGMDEKLFF.

This chain links TRBV15 with TRBJ1-4, with D tentatively TRBD1 (6 bases). This CDR3 comprises 15 residues. CDR1 LNHNV and CDR2 YYDKDF come from the germline V gene (reference sequence). V dropped 3 bases and J dropped 8 bases, with 16 bases sitting between them. This CDR3 reads CATSSEDRAGEKLFF. The CDR3 DNA sequence: TGTGCCACCAGCAGTGAGGACAGAGCGGGGGAAAAACTGTTTTTT.

CDR3 sequence: CASRVAGANTGELFF. The CDR3 DNA sequence: TGTGCCAGCAGGGTAGCGGGCGCGAACACCGGGGAGCTGTTTTTT. The chain joins TRBV2 to TRBJ2-2; 7 positions match TRBD2. From germline, CDR1 is SNHLY and CDR2 FYNNEI. The CDR3 consists of 15 residues. J gave up 0 bases and V 6 bases, and 4 bases lay outside the gene matches.

The rearrangement uses TRBV19 and TRBJ1-5; TRBD1 aligns across 7 bases. V was pared by 5 bases and J by 3 bases, with 10 bases of the junction left unmatched. CDR1 and CDR2 (germline): LNHDA, SQIVND (reference sequence). There are 16 residues in the CDR3. The CDR3 nucleotides read TGTGCCAGTAGTTTAGGGACAGCGATTCCCAATCAGCCCCAGCATTTT. Protein: CASSLGTAIPNQPQHF.

The CDR3 here is CASSPGTGTYEQYF. The CDR3 region has the DNA TGTGCCAGCAGCCCGGGGACAGGTACCTACGAGCAGTACTTC. V and J are TRBV3-1 (or the pseudogene TRBV3-2) and TRBJ2-7; 8 bases line up with TRBD1. The germline gives CDR1 LGHDT, CDR2 YNNKEL (reference sequence). The CDR3 is 14 residues long. The V and J ends lost 4 bases and 2 bases, in that order; junction bases with no gene match: 4.

The CDR3 DNA sequence: TGTGCCAGCAGCCCTGGGACAGGGGTGGACGAGCAGTACTTC. This translates into CASSPGTGVDEQYF. V gene TRBV11-1 combines with J gene TRBJ2-7; TRBD1 matches 10 bases. V shed 5 bases and J 5 bases; nucleotides not matched to a gene: 6. The CDR3 extends over 14 amino acids. Germline CDR1 reads SGHAT; CDR2 reads FQDESV (reference sequence).

The chain employs TRBV2 and TRBJ2-2, with a possible D match to TRBD1 (5 bases). V lost 8 bases, J lost 6 bases, and 13 bases lay in between. CDR1 is SNHLY and CDR2 is FYNNEI in the germline V gene. The CDR3 runs to 13 residues. For the CDR3, the DNA is TGTGCCAGCGTTGGCAGGGCGGCCGGGGAGCTGTTTTTT. As protein: CASVGRAAGELFF.

In this sample, this clone turned up a few times. The rearrangement uses TRBV7-4 and TRBJ1-4; TRBD1 matches 7 bases. Germline CDR1 and CDR2: SGHVT and SQSDAQ. The ends lost 4 bases at V and 8 bases at J; junction bases unmatched: 7. The CDR3 is 14 amino acids. The CDR3 DNA reads TGTGCCAGCAGCTGGGTCAGGGGGGAGGAAAAACTGTTTTTT. Protein product: CASSWVRGEEKLFF.

The J gene is TRBJ2-3, the V gene TRBV3-1 (or the pseudogene TRBV3-2); TRBD1 agrees at 8 bases. Germline assignment: CDR1 LGHDT and CDR2 YNNKEL (reference sequence). Trimming removed 1 base from V and 4 bases from J; junction bases left unmatched: 4. The length of the CDR3 is 15 residues. CDR3 nucleotide sequence: TGTGCCAGCAGCCAAGCGACAGGGGCGGCAGATACGCAGTATTTT. It is translated as CASSQATGAADTQYF.

This clone occurred once. This chain joins TRBV5-4 and TRBJ1-4; D may be TRBD1 (6 bases). CDR1 is SGHNT, CDR2 YYREEE, per germline (reference sequence). The length of the CDR3 is 16 residues. The V end lost 3 bases, the J end lost 1 base, and 13 bases lay between the germline ends. The CDR3 here is CASSSQGRGTNEKLFF. DNA of the CDR3: TGTGCCAGCAGCTCGCAGGGGAGAGGAACTAATGAAAAACTGTTTTTT.

The chain uses TRBV5-1 and TRBJ2-7; weak D call: TRBD2 (6 bases). The CDR3 loop spans 19 amino acids. The V end lost 0 bases, the J end lost 7 bases, and 29 bases lay between the germline ends. The V gene's germline CDR1 is SGHRS and CDR2 YFSETQ. CDR3 bases: TGCGCCAGCAGCTTGGTACCCCTTAGCGGAGTTGGTTCCGGGGGTGAGCAGTACTTC. Residues: CASSLVPLSGVGSGGEQYF.

This chain connects TRBV5-1 to TRBJ1-5, with 7 bases lining up with TRBD1. The CDR3 contains 14 residues. In germline, CDR1 is SGHRS, CDR2 YFSETQ. V dropped 4 bases and J dropped 6; count of bases not matched to a gene: 7. As DNA, the CDR3 is TGCGCCAGCAGCACCGGGGACAGAGTTCAGCCCCAGCATTTT. Its protein is CASSTGDRVQPQHF.

In DNA form, the CDR3 reads TGTGCCAGCAGTGTTAGGTGGGAGGGCCAGAATGAGCAGTTCTTC. Protein: CASSVRWEGQNEQFF. The chain joins TRBV2 to TRBJ2-1; 7 bases match TRBD2. Germline lookup yields CDR1 SNHLY and CDR2 FYNNEI. Trimming removed 4 bases from V and 7 bases from J; junction bases left unmatched: 10. The CDR3 has 15 residues.

CDR3 sequence: CATSWEWTGNTPLHF. The CDR3 DNA is TGTGCCACCAGCTGGGAATGGACAGGGAATACACCCCTCCACTTT. This sequence joins TRBV15 and TRBJ1-6; 8 bases fit TRBD1. From germline, CDR1 is LNHNV and CDR2 YYDKDF (reference sequence). V lost 5 bases to trimming and J lost 11 bases; unmatched junction nucleotides: 11. This CDR3 comprises 15 residues.

The chain recombines TRBV12-5 with TRBJ1-1; D is unresolved. CDR3 length equals 12 residues. Deletions cut 11 bases from V and 4 bases from J, with 14 bases between. Germline V gives CDR1 LGHNT, CDR2 FRNRAP. CDR3 amino acids: CAVEVFGTEAFF. The CDR3 DNA sequence: TGTGCTGTCGAGGTTTTCGGCACTGAAGCTTTCTTT.

The chain carries TRBV2 and TRBJ2-7; D not resolved. Trimming removed 6 bases at V and 6 bases at J, with 12 bases between. The germline CDR1 and CDR2 sequences are SNHLY and FYNNEI. This CDR3 has 12 amino acids. The CDR3 sequence is CASRRQDTEQYF. The CDR3 nucleotides read TGTGCCAGCAGACGTCAAGACACCGAGCAGTACTTC.

The V and J genes are TRBV19 and TRBJ2-5, with 8 bases that match TRBD2. CDR1 and CDR2 (germline): LNHDA, SQIVND (reference sequence). The CDR3 has 14 residues. The junction had 8 bases not matched to a gene; V was cut back by 7 bases and J by 4 bases. The CDR3: CASKAGGAGETQYF. DNA of the CDR3: TGTGCCAGTAAAGCCGGGGGGGCCGGAGAGACCCAGTACTTC.

The chain uses TRBV5-1 and TRBJ2-2; TRBD2 is a possible D gene (5 bases). V lost 4 bases to trimming and J lost 2 bases, with 15 bases between them. Germline CDR1 and CDR2: SGHRS and YFSETQ. This CDR3 is 16 amino acids long. DNA of the CDR3: TGCGCCAGCAGCCCGGAACCGGGAACTAACACCGGGGAGCTGTTTTTT. It encodes CASSPEPGTNTGELFF.

CDR3 amino acids: CASSRTENQPQHF. In DNA form, the CDR3 reads TGTGCCAGCAGCAGGACAGAGAATCAGCCCCAGCATTTT. This rearrangement joins TRBV11-2 to TRBJ1-5; D might be TRBD1 (6 bases). The CDR3 extends over 13 amino acids. From germline, CDR1 is SGHAT and CDR2 FQNNGV. The V and J ends lost 5 bases and 4 bases respectively, with 9 bases between them. The full variable domain, its missing parts supplied by reference TRBV11-2 and TRBJ1-5, is EAGVAQSPRYKIIEKRQSVAFWCNPISGHATLYWYQQILGQGPKLLIQFQNNGVVDDSQLPKDRFSAERLKGVDSTLKIQPAKLEDSAVYLCASSRTENQPQHFGDGTRLSIL.

The genes are TRBV10-3 and TRBJ2-2; D perhaps matches TRBD1 (7 bases). V was cut by 3 bases and J by 2 bases, with 13 bases left in between. The CDR3 extends over 16 amino acids. In germline, CDR1 is ENHRY, CDR2 SYGVKD. DNA of the CDR3: TGTGCCATCAGTGAACAGGGGCGGGGAAACACCGGGGAGCTGTTTTTT. Amino acid sequence: CAISEQGRGNTGELFF.